This T cell receptor beta chain was observed in a study of blood T cell repertoires in COVID-19 (TCRdb year 2020). General notes on the study: The collaborator samples originated in the United States, Italy and Spain and spanned the acute and convalescent phases of COVID-19. The samples were drawn from the first 160 participants of the ongoing ImmuneRACE study and from more than 1,000 subjects provided by 6 global collaborators. Where available, HLA class I and class II types were taken from metadata supplied by the sample provider and were not determined by assay-based typing. Subjects who had been exposed to COVID-19, were actively infected with it, or had recovered from it provided the deeply sampled blood TCRbeta repertoires that made up the dataset. The prospective study material was composed of cDNA or gDNA derived from T cells, B-cell-depleted T cells, or PBMCs. A de-identified subject ID, COVID-19 status, age in years and sex were almost always included in the sample metadata. The repertoires were made available in a free public database intended to serve as a resource for research on the immune response to SARS-CoV-2.

V sheds 2 bases and J sheds 7 bases, leaving 15 bases between their ends. From the germline V gene, CDR1 is MNHEY and CDR2 is SVGEGT. Measured from the cysteine to the phenylalanine, the CDR3 is 15 residues long. Just the 45-base CDR3 DNA is kept, in frame starting at base 1. Points on this clone: Its antigen remains undetermined. Base quality data are lacking; no much larger clone is found one base away.

Results the study describes overall, beyond this receptor: The quantity of clinical and demographic metadata differed by source and by participant and was supplied without curation.

Participants in the prospective study were enrolled through a virtual design, were aged about 18 to 89 years, and lived in approximately 25 United States geographic areas. In the prospective study, cohorts were assigned on the basis of participant-reported clinical history obtained from a screening survey and a study questionnaire. Recovered participants in ImmuneRACE Cohort 3 were defined as having two consecutive negative NP/OP PCR tests, clearance from a healthcare professional, or resolution of symptoms. Mobile phlebotomists in the prospective study collected whole blood, serum and a nasopharyngeal or oropharyngeal swab from every participant. Prospective study participants could optionally give additional blood draws and questionnaires over a 2-month period. Before DNA extraction, prospective study blood samples were shipped either frozen or at room temperature. TCRbeta CDR3 regions were amplified from genomic DNA by means of the immunoSEQ Assay, a bias-controlled multiplex PCR. In the original analysis: Nucleated cell counts per sample were estimated from amplification of reference gene primers within the assay. Sequence reads were collapsed and filtered to measure the absolute abundance of every unique TCRbeta CDR3 rearrangement. For each sample, productive Simpson clonality was calculated by taking the square root of Simpson's diversity index across productive rearrangements. TCRdb's version of the immuneACCESS table is confined to in-frame rearrangements and falls short of the full clone set. An unresolved V gene accounts for under half of the shortfall where checked; the remainder is of unknown origin. That table gives V, J and clone size, and the DNA gave D and trimming. Recorded for this sample are about 480,000 clones; roughly 90% of them occurred a single time. The ten largest clones take up approximately 2% of the sample.

The material sequenced was PBMCs or T cells enriched from blood (not recorded which). The chain joins TRBV6-2 or TRBV6-3 to TRBJ2-1; the best D guess is TRBD1, with 5 bases matching. This clonotype originated in a woman aged 40 to 55 who had recovered from COVID-19. The nucleotide sequence is TGTGCCAGCAGTTACCCGCAGACAGACCCTAATGAGCAGTTCTTC. Protein translation: CASSYPQTDPNEQFF.